Below, 23 T cell receptor beta chains from the same sample are listed, as sequenced in a study of vaccination effects on CD4 cells after COVID-19. With the ViraFEST assay, the study expanded antigen-specific CD4+ T cells using viral peptide pools, then sequenced them. Researchers isolated CD4+ T cells once about eleven days of culture had elapsed. Neither prior SARS-CoV-2 infection nor positive nucleocapsid antibodies were present in the vaccine recipients. Sequenced by immunoSEQ multiplex PCR; TCRdb stores in-frame clones only, minus some. The table has around 45,000 clones, roughly 79% seen once. No cognate antigen is known for these TCRs. The sample consisted of CD4+ T cells from PBMCs cultured with SARS-CoV-2 spike peptides, taken before COVID-19 vaccination. These receptors originate from a human donor who received a COVID-19 vaccine.

The rearrangement uses TRBV5-1 and TRBJ2-3, with a tentative D call TRBD2 (6 bases). The CDR3 is 15 residues long. Germline loops: CDR1 SGHRS, CDR2 YFSETQ. The V end was cut by 0 bases, the J end by 2 bases, with 10 bases between. CDR3 coding DNA: TGCGCCAGCAGCTTGGTTAGCGGTGCCACAGATACGCAGTATTTT. It codes for CASSLVSGATDTQYF.

The rearrangement joins TRBV7-2 to TRBJ2-5; 14 bases line up with TRBD2. V shed 3 bases, J shed 4 bases, and the junction held 7 bases outside the gene matches. Germline assignment: CDR1 SGHTA and CDR2 FQGNSA. CDR3 length equals 17 residues. CDR3 residues: CASSLQTSGGAGETQYF. The CDR3 nucleotides are TGTGCCAGCAGCTTGCAGACTAGCGGGGGGGCGGGAGAGACCCAGTACTTC.

The chain uses TRBV19 and TRBJ2-1; TRBD2 is a possible D gene (6 bases). CDR1 LNHDA and CDR2 SQIVND come from the germline V gene (reference sequence). Trimming pared 3 bases from V and 4 bases from J, leaving 25 bases between. The CDR3 runs to 19 residues. The CDR3 here is CASSMWGVGGNRGYNEQFF. The CDR3 region has the DNA TGTGCCAGTAGTATGTGGGGGGTGGGGGGTAATCGTGGGTACAATGAGCAGTTCTTC.

V usage is TRBV9 and J usage is TRBJ1-4; a weak D match, TRBD1 (6 bases). This CDR3 has 13 amino acids. Looked up from germline, CDR1 is SGDLS and CDR2 is YYNGEE. Trimming cost V 3 bases and J 5 bases, with 8 bases left between them. Written as DNA, the CDR3 is TGTGCCAGCAGCGGGGGGGCAAATGAAAAACTGTTTTTT. Translated, it gives CASSGGANEKLFF.

The chain links TRBV3-1 (or the pseudogene TRBV3-2) to TRBJ2-7, with D uncertain. This CDR3 comprises 16 residues. V lost 4 bases to trimming and J lost 0 bases, with 16 bases between them. Germline V gives CDR1 LGHDT, CDR2 YNNKEL (reference sequence). The CDR3 bases are TGTGCCAGCAGCCCTCACAACAAACAGAGCTCCTACGAGCAGTACGTC. Encoded protein: CASSPHNKQSSYEQYV.

This chain connects TRBV9 to TRBJ2-3, with TRBD1 as a possible D gene (6 bases). The CDR3 loop spans 15 amino acids. Trimming stripped 3 bases from V and 2 bases from J, with 13 bases between. Germline loops: CDR1 SGDLS, CDR2 YYNGEE. In DNA, the CDR3 is TGTGCCAGCAGCGGACGCCAGGGGAACACAGATACGCAGTATTTT. Translation gives CASSGRQGNTDTQYF.

J is TRBJ1-1 and V is TRBV27; 9 bases align to TRBD1. CDR1 is MNHEY, CDR2 SMNVEV, per germline (reference sequence). The CDR3 is 15 residues long. V shed 5 bases and J 3 bases; nucleotides not matched to a gene: 7. The CDR3 reads CASSARTGVDTEAFF. The DNA of the CDR3 is TGTGCCAGCAGTGCCCGGACAGGGGTGGACACTGAAGCTTTCTTT.

The chain links TRBV18 to TRBJ2-7; TRBD1 aligns across 7 bases. V shed 3 bases, J shed 6 bases, and the junction held 11 bases outside the gene matches. CDR1 KGHSH and CDR2 LQKENI come from the germline V gene. The CDR3 consists of 15 residues. In DNA form, the CDR3 reads TGTGCCAGCTCACCGTATACAGGGGACCCGAGCGAGCAGTACGTC. Translation: CASSPYTGDPSEQYV.

This clone has only one observation. The chain links TRBV5-8 to TRBJ2-5; TRBD1 might be the D (5 bases). V lost 0 bases to trimming and J lost 1 base, with 19 bases between them. Germline CDR1 reads SGHTS; CDR2 reads YDEGEE. The CDR3 extends over 18 amino acids. CDR3 sequence reads: CASSLATGTLRLQETQYF. In DNA, the CDR3 is TGTGCCAGCAGCTTGGCCACAGGTACCCTACGCCTCCAAGAGACCCAGTACTTC.

The J gene is TRBJ2-5, the V gene TRBV4-3; 11 nucleotides line up with TRBD2. The CDR3 has 16 amino acids. J was trimmed by 3 bases and V by 1 base; bases with no gene match: 4. Germline CDR1 and CDR2: LGHNA and YSLEER. The CDR3 nucleotides read TGCGCCAGCAGCCAAGGGGCTAGCGGGGGGAAAGAGACCCAGTACTTC. This sequence encodes CASSQGASGGKETQYF.

The rearrangement uses TRBV14 and TRBJ2-3, with a possible D match to TRBD1 (6 bases). Germline CDR1 and CDR2: SGHDN and FVKESK. The V end was cut by 4 bases, the J end by 2 bases, with 25 bases between. The CDR3 has 19 residues. The CDR3 DNA is TGTGCCAGCAGCCGCCATTCTACCTCCACAGGGTACAACACAGATACGCAGTATTTT. It yields the protein CASSRHSTSTGYNTDTQYF.

This clone was detected a few times. V is TRBV10-3 and J is TRBJ1-1; D unclear. The V gene's germline CDR1 is ENHRY and CDR2 SYGVKD. The CDR3 totals 11 residues. Trimming took off 10 bases at V and 2 bases at J, with 8 bases between the two ends. CDR3 residues: CARSGNTEAFF. Written as DNA, the CDR3 is TGTGCCAGGTCAGGAAACACTGAAGCTTTCTTT.

The chain's CDR3 is CASSFRDASNSPLHF. The DNA of the CDR3 is TGTGCCAGCAGCTTCCGGGACGCGAGTAATTCACCCCTCCACTTT. The J gene is TRBJ1-6, the V gene TRBV7-2; maybe TRBD1 (5 bases). V shed 3 bases and J shed 6 bases, with 12 bases lying between them. CDR1 is SGHTA, CDR2 FQGNSA, per germline. This CDR3 is 15 amino acids long. Using reference TRBV7-2 and TRBJ1-6 for the parts outside the CDR3, the full variable domain is GAGVSQSPSNKVTEKGKDVELRCDPISGHTALYWYRQSLGQGLEFLIYFQGNSAPDKSGLPSDRFSAERTGGSVSTLTIQRTQQEDSAVYLCASSFRDASNSPLHFGNGTRLTVT.

The V call is TRBV6-6, the J call TRBJ2-4; possibly TRBD1 or TRBD2 for D (5 bases each). CDR1 is MNHNY and CDR2 is SVGAGI in the germline V gene (reference sequence). With 5 bases removed from V and 2 bases from J, the gap between germline ends came to 25 bases. The CDR3 has 19 amino acids. CDR3 sequence reads: CASSRRGTSSPFPKNIQYF. CDR3 nucleotides: TGTGCCAGCAGTCGACGAGGGACGAGCAGCCCGTTTCCCAAAAACATTCAGTACTTC.

The chain has TRBV7-6 and TRBJ2-6; 12 bases map to TRBD1. The CDR3 totals 18 residues. From germline, CDR1 is SGHVS and CDR2 FNYEAQ. V was clipped by 4 bases and J by 2 bases; unmatched bases: 6. The CDR3 region is CASSSGTGGFAGANVLTF. In DNA form, the CDR3 reads TGTGCCAGCAGCTCCGGGACAGGGGGCTTTGCTGGGGCCAACGTCCTGACTTTC.

This chain uses TRBV27 with TRBJ1-5; the D gene is possibly TRBD1 (5 bases). Germline V gene lookup returns CDR1 MNHEY and CDR2 SMNVEV (reference sequence). Trimming removed 3 bases at V and 9 bases at J, with 15 bases between. The CDR3 extends over 14 amino acids. CDR3 bases: TGTGCCAGCAGTTTTGGGTTGGGGCTGGGGCCCCAGCATTTT. Protein sequence: CASSFGLGLGPQHF.

In its sample, this clone was seen a few times. The rearrangement uses TRBV24-1 and TRBJ2-2, with D perhaps TRBD1 (6 bases). Trimming stripped 7 bases from V and 2 bases from J, with 13 bases between. Looked up from germline, CDR1 is KGHDR and CDR2 is SFDVKD. The CDR3 sequence is 15 residues long. DNA of the CDR3: TGTGCCACCAGCCGGGACAACCTAAACACCGGGGAGCTGTTTTTT. It encodes CATSRDNLNTGELFF.

The V call is TRBV6-2 or TRBV6-3, the J call TRBJ1-1; D remains ambiguous. The V end was cut by 3 bases, the J end by 1 base, with 15 bases between. Germline V gives CDR1 MNHEY, CDR2 SVGEGT. This CDR3 region has 16 residues. The CDR3 DNA reads TGTGCCAGCAGTTATTGGTCCGTCAATCAGAACACTGAAGCTTTCTTT. Its translation is CASSYWSVNQNTEAFF.

In this sample, this clone turned up once. CDR3 loop: CASSLITANEQFF. The CDR3 DNA sequence: TGTGCCAGCAGCCTTATTACGGCAAATGAGCAGTTCTTC. The gene calls are TRBV7-2 and TRBJ2-1; D remains unclear. CDR3 length: 13 amino acids. Germline values: CDR1 SGHTA, CDR2 FQGNSA. Trimming stripped 5 bases from V and 7 bases from J, with 12 bases between.

This clone showed up just a few times. This rearrangement joins TRBV2 to TRBJ2-2; D is unclear. With 7 bases removed from V and 1 base from J, the gap between germline ends came to 10 bases. CDR1 is SNHLY, CDR2 FYNNEI, per germline. The CDR3 extends over 14 amino acids. In nucleotides, the CDR3 is TGTGCCAGCACCTTGTGGTTGAACACCGGGGAGCTGTTTTTT. It yields the protein CASTLWLNTGELFF.

The chain has TRBV14 and TRBJ1-1; D may be TRBD1 (6 bases). The CDR3 extends over 14 amino acids. V was cut by 2 bases and J by 3 bases, with 10 bases left in between. The germline gives CDR1 SGHDN, CDR2 FVKESK. The CDR3 nucleotides read TGTGCCAGCAGCCAATTCGGACAGCACACTGAAGCTTTCTTT. It encodes CASSQFGQHTEAFF.

The rearrangement links TRBV30 to TRBJ1-1; D unclear. V was shortened by 7 bases and J by 3 bases, with 15 bases between the two germline ends. The CDR3 is 13 residues long. Germline V gene sequence: CDR1 GTSNPN, CDR2 SVGIG (reference sequence). The chain's CDR3 is CASRKGGHTEAFF. CDR3 DNA: TGTGCCTCCCGCAAGGGAGGGCACACTGAAGCTTTCTTT.

This clone came up a few times. The genes are TRBV5-1 and TRBJ2-3; TRBD2 matches 12 bases. The CDR3 contains 16 residues. Germline V gene lookup returns CDR1 SGHRS and CDR2 YFSETQ. The V and J ends lost 4 bases and 1 base, in that order; junction bases with no gene match: 4. This CDR3 reads CASSPRTSGGTDTQYF. The CDR3 DNA is TGCGCCAGCAGCCCACGGACTAGCGGGGGCACAGATACGCAGTATTTT.